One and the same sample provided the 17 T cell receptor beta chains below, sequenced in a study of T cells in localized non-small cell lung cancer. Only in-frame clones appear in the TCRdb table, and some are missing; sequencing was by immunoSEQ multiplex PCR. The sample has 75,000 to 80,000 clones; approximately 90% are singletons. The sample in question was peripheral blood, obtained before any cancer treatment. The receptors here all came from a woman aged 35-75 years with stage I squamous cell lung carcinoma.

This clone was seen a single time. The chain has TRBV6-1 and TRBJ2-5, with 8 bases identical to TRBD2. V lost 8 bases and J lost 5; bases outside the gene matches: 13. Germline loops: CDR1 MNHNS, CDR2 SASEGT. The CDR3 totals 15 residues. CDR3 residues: CASGLPGLGGETQYF. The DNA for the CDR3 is TGTGCCAGCGGCCTACCGGGACTAGGAGGGGAGACCCAGTACTTC.

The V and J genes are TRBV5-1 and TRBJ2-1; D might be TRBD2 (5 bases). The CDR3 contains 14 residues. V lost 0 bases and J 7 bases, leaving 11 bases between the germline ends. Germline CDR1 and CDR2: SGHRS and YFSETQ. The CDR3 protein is CASSLERAENEQFF. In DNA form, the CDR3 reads TGCGCCAGCAGCTTGGAGAGGGCGGAAAATGAGCAGTTCTTC.

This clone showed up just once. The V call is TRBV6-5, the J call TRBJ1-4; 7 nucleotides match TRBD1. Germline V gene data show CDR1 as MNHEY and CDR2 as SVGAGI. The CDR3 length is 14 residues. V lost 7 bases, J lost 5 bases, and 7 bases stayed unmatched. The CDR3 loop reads CASKPGQRNEKLFF. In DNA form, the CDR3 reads TGTGCCAGCAAACCGGGACAGAGAAATGAAAAACTGTTTTTT.

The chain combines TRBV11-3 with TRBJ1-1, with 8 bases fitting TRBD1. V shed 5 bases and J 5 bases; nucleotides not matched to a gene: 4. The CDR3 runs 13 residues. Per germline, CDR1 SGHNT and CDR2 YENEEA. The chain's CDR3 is CASSQGQATEAFF. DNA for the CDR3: TGTGCCAGCAGCCAGGGACAGGCGACTGAAGCTTTCTTT.

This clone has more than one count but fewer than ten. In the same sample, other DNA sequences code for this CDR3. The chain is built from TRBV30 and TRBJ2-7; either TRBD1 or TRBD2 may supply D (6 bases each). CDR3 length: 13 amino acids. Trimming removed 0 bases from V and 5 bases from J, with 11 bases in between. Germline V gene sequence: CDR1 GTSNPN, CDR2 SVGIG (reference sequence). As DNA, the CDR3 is TGTGCCTGGAGTGTAGGAGGGGGGAACGAGCAGTACTTC. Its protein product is CAWSVGGGNEQYF.

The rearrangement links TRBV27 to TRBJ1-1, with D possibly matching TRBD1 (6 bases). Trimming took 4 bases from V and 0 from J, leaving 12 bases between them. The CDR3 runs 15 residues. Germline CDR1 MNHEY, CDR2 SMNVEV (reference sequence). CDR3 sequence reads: CASSSQQGMNTEAFF. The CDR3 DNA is TGTGCCAGCAGTTCCCAACAGGGCATGAACACTGAAGCTTTCTTT.

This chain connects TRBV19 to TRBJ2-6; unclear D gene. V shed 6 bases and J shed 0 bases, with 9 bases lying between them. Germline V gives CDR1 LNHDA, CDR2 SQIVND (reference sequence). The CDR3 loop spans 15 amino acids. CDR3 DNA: TGTGCCAGTAGCGTCACAGACTCTGGGGCCAACGTCCTGACTTTC. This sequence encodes CASSVTDSGANVLTF.

In DNA, the CDR3 is TGTGCCAGCAGATTCCTTGACAGGGGGCTACGGGCTAATGAAAAACTGTTTTTT. Its protein is CASRFLDRGLRANEKLFF. The chain combines TRBV5-5 with TRBJ1-4; 10 nucleotides match TRBD1. The V gene end was trimmed by 5 bases and the J gene end by 3 bases; junction bases not matched to a gene: 13. The CDR3 is 18 amino acids. Germline V lookup: CDR1 SGHKS, CDR2 YYEKEE (reference sequence).

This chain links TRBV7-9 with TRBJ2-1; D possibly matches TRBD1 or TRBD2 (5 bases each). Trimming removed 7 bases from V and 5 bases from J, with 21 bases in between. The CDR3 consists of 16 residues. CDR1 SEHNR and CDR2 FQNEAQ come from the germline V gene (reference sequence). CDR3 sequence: CASTPEVGGKNNEQFF. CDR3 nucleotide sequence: TGTGCCAGCACCCCAGAGGTTGGGGGAAAGAACAATGAGCAGTTCTTC.

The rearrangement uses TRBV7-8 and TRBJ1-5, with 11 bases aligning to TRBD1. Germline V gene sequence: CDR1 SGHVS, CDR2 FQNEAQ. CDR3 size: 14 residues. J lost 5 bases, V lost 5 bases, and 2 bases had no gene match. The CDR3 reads CASSRTGGDQPQHF. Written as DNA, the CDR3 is TGTGCCAGCAGCAGGACAGGGGGCGATCAGCCCCAGCATTTT.

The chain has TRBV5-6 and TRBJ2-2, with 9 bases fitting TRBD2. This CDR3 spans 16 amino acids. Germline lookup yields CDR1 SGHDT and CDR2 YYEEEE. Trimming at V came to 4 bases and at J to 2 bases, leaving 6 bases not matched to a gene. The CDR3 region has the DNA TGTGCCAGCAGCCTCATAGCGGGGGCCAACACCGGGGAGCTGTTTTTT. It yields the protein CASSLIAGANTGELFF.

Here the CDR3 reads CATSRDPRLGEKLFF. DNA for the CDR3: TGTGCCACCAGCAGAGATCCGAGGTTGGGCGAAAAACTGTTTTTT. The chain combines TRBV15 with TRBJ1-4; D gene ambiguous. The CDR3 runs to 15 residues. V was shortened by 0 bases and J by 8 bases, with 13 bases between the two germline ends. The germline gives CDR1 LNHNV, CDR2 YYDKDF (reference sequence).

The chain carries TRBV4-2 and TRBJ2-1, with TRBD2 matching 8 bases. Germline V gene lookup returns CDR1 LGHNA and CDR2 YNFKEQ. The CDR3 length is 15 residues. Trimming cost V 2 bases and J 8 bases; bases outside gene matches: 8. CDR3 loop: CASSQPGGLGDEQFF. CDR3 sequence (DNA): TGTGCCAGCAGCCAACCTGGGGGACTAGGAGATGAGCAGTTCTTC.

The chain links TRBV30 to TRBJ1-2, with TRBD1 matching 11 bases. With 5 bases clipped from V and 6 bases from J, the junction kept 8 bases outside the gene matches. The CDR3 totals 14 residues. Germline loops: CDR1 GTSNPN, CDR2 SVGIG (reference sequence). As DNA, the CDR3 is TGTGCCTGGCGGCGGGACAGGGGGTTTCATGGCTACACCTTC. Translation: CAWRRDRGFHGYTF.

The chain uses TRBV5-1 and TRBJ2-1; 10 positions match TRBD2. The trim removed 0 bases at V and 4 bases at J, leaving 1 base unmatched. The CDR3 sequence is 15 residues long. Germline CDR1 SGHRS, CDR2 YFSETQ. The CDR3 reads CASSLASGGYNEQFF. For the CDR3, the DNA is TGCGCCAGCAGCTTGGCTAGCGGGGGATACAATGAGCAGTTCTTC.

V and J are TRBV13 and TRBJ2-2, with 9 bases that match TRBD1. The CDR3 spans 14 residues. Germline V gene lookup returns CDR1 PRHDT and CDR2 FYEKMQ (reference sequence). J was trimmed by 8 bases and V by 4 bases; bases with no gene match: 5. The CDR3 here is CASSSQGAAGELFF. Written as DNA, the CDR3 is TGTGCCAGCAGCTCACAGGGGGCGGCGGGGGAGCTGTTTTTT.

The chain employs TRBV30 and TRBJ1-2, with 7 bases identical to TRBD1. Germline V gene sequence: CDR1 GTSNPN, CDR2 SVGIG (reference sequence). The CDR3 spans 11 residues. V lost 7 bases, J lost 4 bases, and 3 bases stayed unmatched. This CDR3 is CASRGPYGYTF. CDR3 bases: TGTGCCTCTAGGGGGCCCTATGGCTACACCTTC. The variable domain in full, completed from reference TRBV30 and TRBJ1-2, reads SQTIHQWPATLVQPVGSPLSLECTVEGTSNPNLYWYRQAAGRGLQLLFYSVGIGQISSEVPQNLSASRPQDRQFILSSKKLLLSDSGFYLCASRGPYGYTFGSGTRLTVV.